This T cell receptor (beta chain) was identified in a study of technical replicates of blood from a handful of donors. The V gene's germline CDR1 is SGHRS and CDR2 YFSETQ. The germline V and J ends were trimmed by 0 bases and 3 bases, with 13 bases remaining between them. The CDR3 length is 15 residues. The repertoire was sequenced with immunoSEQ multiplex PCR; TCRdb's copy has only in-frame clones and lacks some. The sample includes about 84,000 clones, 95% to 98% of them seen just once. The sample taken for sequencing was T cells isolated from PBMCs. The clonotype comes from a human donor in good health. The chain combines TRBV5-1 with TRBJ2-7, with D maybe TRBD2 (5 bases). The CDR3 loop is CASSLVRDSDYEQYF. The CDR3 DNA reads TGCGCCAGCAGCTTGGTCCGGGATTCAGACTACGAGCAGTACTTC.